This TCR beta chain originates from a study of T cell responses to AZD1222 COVID-19 vaccine. The V and J ends lost 6 bases and 4 bases respectively, with 12 bases between them. CDR3 length: 13 amino acids. Germline V gene sequence: CDR1 MDHEN, CDR2 SYDVKM. Clones were sequenced by immunoSEQ multiplex PCR, and TCRdb holds only the in-frame ones, with some missing. The sample yields roughly 150,000 clones, about 92% seen once. Material: peripheral blood, obtained 28 days after the second AZD1222 dose. The chain recombines TRBV28 with TRBJ1-2, with TRBD1 as a possible D gene (6 bases). The source of this sequence is an adult who received the AZD1222 COVID-19 vaccine. Written as DNA, the CDR3 is TGTGCCAGCAGGCGGGGGCTAATCTATGGCTACACCTTC. This gives the protein CASRRGLIYGYTF.